This T cell receptor beta chain derives from a study of CXCR3-negative and CXCR3-positive naive CD8 T cells. Whole-study results and caveats: In CXCR3-positive naive cells, the TRB CDR3s were more hydrophobic than in CXCR3-negative naive cells.

Germline V CDR1 and CDR2: SQVTM, ANQGSEA. The CDR3 has 16 residues. UMI-tagged TRB cDNA libraries were built via 5' RACE. TCRdb reprocessed the 5' RACE reads, with one entry per CDR3 protein and no DNA. The table lists 6,500 to 7,000 distinct CDR3 sequences. With respect to this clonotype: Its antigen remains unidentified.

The sequenced material came from naive CXCR3+ CD8+ T cells from blood. Subset defined: CD45RO-CCR7+CD27+CD95- naive CD8+ T cells expressing CXCR3 (TNR3+). The rearrangement uses TRBV29-1 and TRBJ2-1. The TCR sequence derives from a human donor in good health. Some clones in this sample may be carry-over from other donors' samples. This CDR3 reads CSVEGQEVSSYNEQFF.